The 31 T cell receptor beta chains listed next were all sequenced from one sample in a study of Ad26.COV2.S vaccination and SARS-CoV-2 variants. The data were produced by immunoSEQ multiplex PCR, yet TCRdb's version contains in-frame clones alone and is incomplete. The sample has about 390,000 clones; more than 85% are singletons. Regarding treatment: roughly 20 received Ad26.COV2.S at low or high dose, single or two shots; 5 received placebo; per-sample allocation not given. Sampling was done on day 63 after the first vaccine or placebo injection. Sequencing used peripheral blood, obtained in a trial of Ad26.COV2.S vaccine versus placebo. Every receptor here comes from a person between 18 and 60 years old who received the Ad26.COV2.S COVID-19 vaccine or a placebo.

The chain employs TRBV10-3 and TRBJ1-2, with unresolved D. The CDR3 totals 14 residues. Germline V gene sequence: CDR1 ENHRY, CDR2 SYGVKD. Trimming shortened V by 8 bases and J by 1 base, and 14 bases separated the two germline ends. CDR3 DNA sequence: TGTGCCATCGGGGAAAAGCGGCTTAACTATGGCTACACCTTC. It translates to CAIGEKRLNYGYTF.

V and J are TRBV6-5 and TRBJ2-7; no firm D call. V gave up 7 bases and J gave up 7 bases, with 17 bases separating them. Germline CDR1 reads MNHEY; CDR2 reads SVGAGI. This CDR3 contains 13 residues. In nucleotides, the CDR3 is TGTGCCAGCAAAGGCTCCTTTCCTTTGGAGCAGTACTTC. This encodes CASKGSFPLEQYF.

CDR3 protein: CASSQDGNTGELFF. The CDR3 DNA reads as TGTGCCAGCAGCCAAGATGGCAACACCGGGGAGCTGTTTTTT. The chain combines TRBV3-1 (or the pseudogene TRBV3-2) with TRBJ2-2; D is ambiguous. This CDR3 region has 14 residues. Germline V gives CDR1 LGHDT, CDR2 YNNKEL (reference sequence). V lost 0 bases and J 2 bases, leaving 4 bases between the germline ends.

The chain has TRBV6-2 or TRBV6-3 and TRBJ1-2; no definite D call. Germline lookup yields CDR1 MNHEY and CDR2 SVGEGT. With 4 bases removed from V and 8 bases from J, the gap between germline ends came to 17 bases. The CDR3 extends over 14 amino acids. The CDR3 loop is CASSFSILPGGYTF. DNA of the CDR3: TGTGCCAGCAGTTTCAGTATCCTCCCTGGAGGCTACACCTTC.

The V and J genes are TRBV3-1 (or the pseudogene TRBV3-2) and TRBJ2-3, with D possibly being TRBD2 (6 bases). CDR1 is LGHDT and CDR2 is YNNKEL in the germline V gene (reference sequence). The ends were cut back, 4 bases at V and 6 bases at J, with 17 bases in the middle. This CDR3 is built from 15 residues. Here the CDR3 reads CASSPGGGEEDTQYF. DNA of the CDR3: TGTGCCAGCAGCCCAGGTGGCGGGGAGGAGGATACGCAGTATTTT.

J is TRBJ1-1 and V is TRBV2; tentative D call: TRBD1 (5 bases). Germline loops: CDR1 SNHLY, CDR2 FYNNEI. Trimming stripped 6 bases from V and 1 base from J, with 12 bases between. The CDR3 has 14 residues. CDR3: CASRAGRANTEAFF. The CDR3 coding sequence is TGTGCCAGCAGAGCGGGACGGGCGAACACTGAAGCTTTCTTT.

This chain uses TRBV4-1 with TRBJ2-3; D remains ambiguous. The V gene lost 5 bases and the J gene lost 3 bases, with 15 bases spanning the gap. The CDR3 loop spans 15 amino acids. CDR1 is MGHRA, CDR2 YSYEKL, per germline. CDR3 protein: CASSFQQVLTDTQYF. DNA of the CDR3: TGCGCCAGCAGCTTCCAGCAGGTTTTAACAGATACGCAGTATTTT.

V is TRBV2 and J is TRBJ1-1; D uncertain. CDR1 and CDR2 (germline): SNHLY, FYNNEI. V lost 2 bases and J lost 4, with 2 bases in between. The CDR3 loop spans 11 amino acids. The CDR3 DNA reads TGTGCCAGCAGTGAATTCACTGAAGCTTTCTTT. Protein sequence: CASSEFTEAFF.

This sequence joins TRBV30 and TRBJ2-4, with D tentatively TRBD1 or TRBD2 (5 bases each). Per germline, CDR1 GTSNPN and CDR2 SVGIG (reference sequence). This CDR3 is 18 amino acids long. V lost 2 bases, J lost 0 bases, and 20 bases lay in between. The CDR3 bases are TGTGCCTGGAGTCCTACCGGCGAGGGGAGTATAGCCAAAAACATTCAGTACTTC. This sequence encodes CAWSPTGEGSIAKNIQYF.

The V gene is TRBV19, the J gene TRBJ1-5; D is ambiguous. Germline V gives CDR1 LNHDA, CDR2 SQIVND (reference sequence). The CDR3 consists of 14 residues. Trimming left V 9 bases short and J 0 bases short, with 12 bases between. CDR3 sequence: CASHRIHSNQPQHF. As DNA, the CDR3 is TGTGCCAGCCATAGGATCCATAGCAATCAGCCCCAGCATTTT.

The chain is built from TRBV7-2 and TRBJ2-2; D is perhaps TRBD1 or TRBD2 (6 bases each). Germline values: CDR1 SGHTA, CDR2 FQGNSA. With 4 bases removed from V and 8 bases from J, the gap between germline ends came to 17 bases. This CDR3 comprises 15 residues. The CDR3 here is CASSYRWGAQGELFF. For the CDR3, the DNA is TGTGCCAGCAGCTATCGGTGGGGGGCGCAGGGGGAGCTGTTTTTT.

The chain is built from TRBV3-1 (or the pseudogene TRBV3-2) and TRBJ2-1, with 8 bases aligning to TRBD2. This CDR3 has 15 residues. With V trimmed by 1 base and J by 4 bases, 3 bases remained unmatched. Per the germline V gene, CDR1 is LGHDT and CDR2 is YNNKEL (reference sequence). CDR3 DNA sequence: TGTGCCAGCAGCCAAGCAGCGGGGGAGTACAATGAGCAGTTCTTC. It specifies CASSQAAGEYNEQFF.

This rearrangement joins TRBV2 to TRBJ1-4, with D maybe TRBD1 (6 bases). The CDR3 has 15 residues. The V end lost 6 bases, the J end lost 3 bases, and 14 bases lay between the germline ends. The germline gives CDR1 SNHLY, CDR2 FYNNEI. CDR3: CASRSTGAPNEKLFF. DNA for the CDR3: TGTGCCAGCAGGTCCACGGGGGCACCTAATGAAAAACTGTTTTTT.

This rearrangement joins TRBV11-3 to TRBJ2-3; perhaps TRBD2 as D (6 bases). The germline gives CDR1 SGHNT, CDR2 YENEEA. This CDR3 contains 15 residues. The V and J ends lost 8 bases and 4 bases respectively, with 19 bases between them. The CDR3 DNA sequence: TGTGCCAGCTCGACGGGCCAGACGGGGGCAGATACGCAGTATTTT. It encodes CASSTGQTGADTQYF.

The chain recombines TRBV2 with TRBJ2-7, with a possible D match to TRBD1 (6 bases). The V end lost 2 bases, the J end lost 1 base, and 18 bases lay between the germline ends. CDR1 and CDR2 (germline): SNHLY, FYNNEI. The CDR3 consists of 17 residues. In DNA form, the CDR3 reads TGTGCCAGCAGTGAATGGTCAGTGGGGGCGTTATCCTACGAGCAGTACTTC. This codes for CASSEWSVGALSYEQYF.

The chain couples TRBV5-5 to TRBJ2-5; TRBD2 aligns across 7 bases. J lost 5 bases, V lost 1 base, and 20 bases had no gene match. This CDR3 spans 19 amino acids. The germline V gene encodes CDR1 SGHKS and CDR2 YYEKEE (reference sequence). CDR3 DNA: TGTGCCAGCAGCTTGAATTTTTTCGGTTTGGGGGGGGGTGCGGAGACCCAGTACTTC. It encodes CASSLNFFGLGGGAETQYF.

The CDR3 here is CASSYGGVDTQYF. The CDR3 nucleotides read TGTGCCAGCAGTTACGGCGGTGTAGATACGCAGTATTTT. The chain combines TRBV6-5 with TRBJ2-3; D is uncertain. Germline V gene sequence: CDR1 MNHEY, CDR2 SVGAGI. V was cut by 2 bases and J by 5 bases, with 8 bases left in between. This CDR3 is built from 13 residues.

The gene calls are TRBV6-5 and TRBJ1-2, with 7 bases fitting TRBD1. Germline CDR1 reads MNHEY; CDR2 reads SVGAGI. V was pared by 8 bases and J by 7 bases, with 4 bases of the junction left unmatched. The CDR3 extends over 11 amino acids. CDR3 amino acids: CASPGQVGYTF. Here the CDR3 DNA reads TGTGCCAGCCCAGGACAGGTTGGCTACACCTTC.

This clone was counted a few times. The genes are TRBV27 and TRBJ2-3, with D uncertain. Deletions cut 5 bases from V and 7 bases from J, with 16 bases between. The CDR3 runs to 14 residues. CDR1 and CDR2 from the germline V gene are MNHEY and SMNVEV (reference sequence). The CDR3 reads CASSSYGEVNTQYF. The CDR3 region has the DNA TGTGCCAGCAGTAGTTACGGTGAGGTGAATACGCAGTATTTT.

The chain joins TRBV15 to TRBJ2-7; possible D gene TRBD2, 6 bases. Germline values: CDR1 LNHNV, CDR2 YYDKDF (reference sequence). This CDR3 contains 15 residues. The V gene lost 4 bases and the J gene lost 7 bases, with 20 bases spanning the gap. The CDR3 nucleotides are TGTGCCACCAGCAACCCCGGGACTTCCTTCTTTGAGCAGTACTTC. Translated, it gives CATSNPGTSFFEQYF.

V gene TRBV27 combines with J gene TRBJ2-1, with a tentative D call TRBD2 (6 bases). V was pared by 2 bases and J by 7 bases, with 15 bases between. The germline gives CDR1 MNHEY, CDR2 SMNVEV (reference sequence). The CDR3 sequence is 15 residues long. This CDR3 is CASSLAGLGTNEQFF. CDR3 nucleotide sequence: TGTGCCAGCAGTTTAGCGGGGTTAGGCACTAATGAGCAGTTCTTC.

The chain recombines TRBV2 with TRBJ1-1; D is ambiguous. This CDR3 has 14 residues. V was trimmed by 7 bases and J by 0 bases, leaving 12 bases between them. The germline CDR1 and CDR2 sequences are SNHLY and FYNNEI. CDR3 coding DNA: TGTGCCAGCATTGGTAGGACTCTGAACACTGAAGCTTTCTTT. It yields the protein CASIGRTLNTEAFF.

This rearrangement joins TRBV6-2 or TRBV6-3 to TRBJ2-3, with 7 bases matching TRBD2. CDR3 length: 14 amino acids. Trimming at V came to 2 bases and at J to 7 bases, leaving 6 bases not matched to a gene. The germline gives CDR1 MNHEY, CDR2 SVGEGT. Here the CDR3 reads CASSYGGGGNTQYF. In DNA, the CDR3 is TGTGCCAGCAGTTACGGCGGGGGAGGAAATACGCAGTATTTT.

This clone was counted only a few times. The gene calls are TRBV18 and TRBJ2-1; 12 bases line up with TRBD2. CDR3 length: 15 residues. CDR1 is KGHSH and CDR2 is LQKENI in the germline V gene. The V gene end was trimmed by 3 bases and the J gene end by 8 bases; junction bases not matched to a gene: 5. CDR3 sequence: CASSPLTSGGDEQFF. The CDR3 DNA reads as TGTGCCAGCTCACCTCTGACTAGCGGGGGCGATGAGCAGTTCTTC.

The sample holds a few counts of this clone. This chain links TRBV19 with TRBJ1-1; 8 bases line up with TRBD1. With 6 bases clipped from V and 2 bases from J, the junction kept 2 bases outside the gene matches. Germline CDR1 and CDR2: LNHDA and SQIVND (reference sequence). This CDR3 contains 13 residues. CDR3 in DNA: TGTGCCAGTAGAGGACAGGGAAACACTGAAGCTTTCTTT. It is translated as CASRGQGNTEAFF.

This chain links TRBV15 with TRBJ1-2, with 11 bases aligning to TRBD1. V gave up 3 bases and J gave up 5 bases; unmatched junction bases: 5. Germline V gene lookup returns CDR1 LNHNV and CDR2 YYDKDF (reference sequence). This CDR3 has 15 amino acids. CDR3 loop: CATSSGQGAVYGYTF. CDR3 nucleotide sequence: TGTGCCACCAGCAGCGGACAGGGGGCAGTGTATGGCTACACCTTC. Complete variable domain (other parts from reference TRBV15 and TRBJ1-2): DAMVIQNPRYQVTQFGKPVTLSCSQTLNHNVMYWYQQKSSQAPKLLFHYYDKDFNNEADTPDNFQSRRPNTSFCFLDIRSPGLGDTAMYLCATSSGQGAVYGYTFGSGTRLTVV.

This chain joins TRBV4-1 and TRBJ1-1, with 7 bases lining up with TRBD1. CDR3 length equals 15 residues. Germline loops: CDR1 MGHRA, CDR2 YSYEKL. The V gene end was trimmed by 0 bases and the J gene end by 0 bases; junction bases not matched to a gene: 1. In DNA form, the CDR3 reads TGCGCCAGCAGCCAAGAACAGGGGATGAACACTGAAGCTTTCTTT. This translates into CASSQEQGMNTEAFF.

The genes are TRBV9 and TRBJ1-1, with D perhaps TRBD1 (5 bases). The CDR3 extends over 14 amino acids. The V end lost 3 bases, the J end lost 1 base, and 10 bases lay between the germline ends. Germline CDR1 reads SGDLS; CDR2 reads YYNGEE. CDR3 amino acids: CASSGGPGNTEAFF. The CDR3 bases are TGTGCCAGCAGCGGGGGCCCAGGGAACACTGAAGCTTTCTTT.

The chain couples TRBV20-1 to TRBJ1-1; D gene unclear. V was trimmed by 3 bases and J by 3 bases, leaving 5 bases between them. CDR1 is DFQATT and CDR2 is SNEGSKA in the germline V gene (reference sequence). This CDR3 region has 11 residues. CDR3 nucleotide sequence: TGCAGTGCTAGGAAAGACACTGAAGCTTTCTTT. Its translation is CSARKDTEAFF.

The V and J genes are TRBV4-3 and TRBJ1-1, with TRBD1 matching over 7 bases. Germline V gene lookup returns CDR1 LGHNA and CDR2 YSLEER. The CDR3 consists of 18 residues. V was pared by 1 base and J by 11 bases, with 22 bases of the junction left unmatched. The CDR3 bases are TGCGCCAGCAGCCAAGTCCTAACCGAGGGGGCGCACCGGGGTGGTGCTTTCTTT. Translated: CASSQVLTEGAHRGGAFF.

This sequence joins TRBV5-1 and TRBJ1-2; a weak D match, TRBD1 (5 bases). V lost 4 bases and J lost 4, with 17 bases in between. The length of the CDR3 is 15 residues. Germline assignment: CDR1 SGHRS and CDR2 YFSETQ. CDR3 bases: TGCGCCAGCAGCCAAGGAGGGCAGGGCGGCTATGGCTACACCTTC. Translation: CASSQGGQGGYGYTF. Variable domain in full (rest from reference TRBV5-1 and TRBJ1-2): KAGVTQTPRYLIKTRGQQVTLSCSPISGHRSVSWYQQTPGQGLQFLFEYFSETQRNKGNFPGRFSGRQFSNSRSEMNVSTLELGDSALYLCASSQGGQGGYGYTFGSGTRLTVV.